The next 30 T cell receptor beta chains were all read from a single sample in a study of T cells after yellow fever vaccination. Via MiXCR, TCRdb re-called the 5' RACE reads, giving one row per CDR3 protein. The sample lists 200,000 to 250,000 distinct CDR3 sequences; less than 9% were seen once. Source: CD4+ T cells sorted from PBMCs, taken 15 days after the yellow fever booster vaccination. The receptors stem from a man aged 25 to 40 who received the YFV17D yellow fever vaccine.

Worth noting for this clonotype: One base away lies a much larger clone, so this may be a sequencing read error. This chain links TRBV5-1 with TRBJ2-7; 11 bases are shared with TRBD2. The CDR3 loop spans 15 amino acids. V was clipped by 0 bases and J by 7 bases; unmatched bases: 6. Germline lookup yields CDR1 SGHRS and CDR2 YFSETQ. CDR3 nucleotide sequence: TGCGCCAGCAGCTTGGCACTAGCGGGAGTGCGGGAGCAGTACTTC. Translation: CASSLALAGVREQYF.

The chain has TRBV4-3 and TRBJ2-1; weak D call: TRBD1 (6 bases). The CDR3 totals 15 residues. Germline V gene data show CDR1 as LGHNA and CDR2 as YSLEER. The V end lost 0 bases, the J end lost 2 bases, and 8 bases lay between the germline ends. The CDR3 protein is CASSQDQGPYNEQFF. The CDR3 bases are TGCGCCAGCAGCCAAGATCAGGGGCCCTACAATGAGCAGTTCTTC.

V usage is TRBV24-1 and J usage is TRBJ2-7; TRBD2 matches 10 bases. CDR3 length: 16 residues. With 4 bases clipped from V and 6 bases from J, the junction kept 11 bases outside the gene matches. CDR1 KGHDR and CDR2 SFDVKD come from the germline V gene. CDR3 loop: CATSDPTSSGSFEQYF. CDR3 DNA: TGTGCCACCAGTGACCCTACCTCTAGCGGGAGTTTCGAGCAGTACTTC.

The rearrangement links TRBV9 to TRBJ1-1, with TRBD1 identical over 12 bases. CDR1 and CDR2 from the germline V gene are SGDLS and YYNGEE. The CDR3 spans 19 residues. V shed 3 bases and J 4 bases; nucleotides not matched to a gene: 16. In nucleotides, the CDR3 is TGTGCCAGCAGCGCGGACCGTGGGGACAGGGGGCGGTGGAGCACTGAAGCTTTCTTT. This gives the protein CASSADRGDRGRWSTEAFF.

The sample holds a few counts of this clonotype. The chain carries TRBV6-6 and TRBJ1-3; D is uncertain. CDR3 length: 13 amino acids. Germline V lookup: CDR1 MNHNY, CDR2 SVGAGI (reference sequence). Trimming took off 3 bases at V and 8 bases at J, with 11 bases between the two ends. In DNA form, the CDR3 reads TGTGCCAGCAGTTATCAGCAAGGAGACACCATATATTTT. It is translated as CASSYQQGDTIYF.

This clonotype was seen a handful of times. The rearrangement joins TRBV4-3 to TRBJ2-1; the D is unclear. The CDR3 has 16 residues. The germline V and J ends were trimmed by 0 bases and 3 bases, with 12 bases remaining between them. Germline assignment: CDR1 LGHNA and CDR2 YSLEER. CDR3 protein: CASSQDPHPSYNEQFF. The CDR3 region has the DNA TGCGCCAGCAGCCAAGATCCCCACCCGAGCTACAATGAGCAGTTCTTC.

At least ten counts were recorded for this clonotype. The chain couples TRBV6-1 to TRBJ2-1; 7 nucleotides match TRBD2. CDR1 is MNHNS and CDR2 is SASEGT in the germline V gene. After removal of 5 bases from V and 4 bases from J, the junction contained 5 bases not matched to a gene. The CDR3 consists of 14 residues. Here the CDR3 reads CASSRSSGYNEQFF. The DNA of the CDR3 is TGTGCCAGCAGTCGTTCTAGCGGATACAATGAGCAGTTCTTC.

The table lists this clonotype with a few counts. The CDR3 DNA reads TGTGCCATCAGTGCCTCCTTCCAAGAGACCCAGTACTTC. Protein sequence: CAISASFQETQYF. The gene calls are TRBV10-3 and TRBJ2-5; D not certain. Germline values: CDR1 ENHRY, CDR2 SYGVKD. V lost 4 bases, J lost 1 base, and 7 bases lay in between. The CDR3 extends over 13 amino acids.

This clonotype was seen repeatedly, ten times or more. The chain has TRBV12-3 or TRBV12-4 and TRBJ2-7; no firm D call. V dropped 4 bases and J dropped 2 bases, with 12 bases sitting between them. The CDR3 extends over 14 amino acids. The CDR3: CASSWVDSTYEQYF. The CDR3 nucleotides are TGTGCCAGCAGTTGGGTTGACTCCACCTACGAGCAGTACTTC.

The table lists this clonotype with a few counts. The chain combines TRBV7-9 with TRBJ2-2; a weak D match, TRBD1 (6 bases). The germline V gene encodes CDR1 SEHNR and CDR2 FQNEAQ (reference sequence). This CDR3 is built from 14 residues. V was clipped by 6 bases and J by 2 bases, with 10 bases between them. As DNA, the CDR3 is TGTGCCAGCAGACTGGGACATAACACCGGGGAGCTGTTTTTT. Translated, it gives CASRLGHNTGELFF.

This clonotype was seen at least ten times. This chain joins TRBV5-5 and TRBJ2-2, with 7 positions matching TRBD2. The length of the CDR3 is 16 residues. CDR1 and CDR2 (germline): SGHKS, YYEKEE (reference sequence). V shed 4 bases, J shed 4 bases, and the junction held 10 bases outside the gene matches. In DNA, the CDR3 is TGTGCCAGCAGCCCCGGGAGGCAGGGCGGCACCGGGGAGCTGTTTTTT. Amino acids: CASSPGRQGGTGELFF.

This clonotype has a handful of counts. J is TRBJ2-3 and V is TRBV4-2; TRBD2 agrees at 7 bases. J was trimmed by 5 bases and V by 1 base; bases with no gene match: 12. Germline V gene sequence: CDR1 LGHNA, CDR2 YNFKEQ. CDR3 size: 17 residues. The CDR3 sequence: CASSQVGGRAEVDTQYF. As DNA, the CDR3 is TGTGCCAGCAGCCAAGTTGGAGGGAGGGCCGAAGTAGATACGCAGTATTTT.

In its sample, this clonotype was seen a few times. The chain couples TRBV14 to TRBJ2-4; D gene uncertain. The CDR3 has 17 residues. The V end was cut by 5 bases, the J end by 0 bases, with 17 bases between. In germline, CDR1 is SGHDN, CDR2 FVKESK. The CDR3 DNA sequence: TGTGCCAGCAGCGAACCTAAATCCGCTCTAGCCAAAAACATTCAGTACTTC. Its protein product is CASSEPKSALAKNIQYF. Full variable domain (outside the CDR3, taken from reference TRBV14 and TRBJ2-4): EAGVTQFPSHSVIEKGQTVTLRCDPISGHDNLYWYRRVMGKEIKFLLHFVKESKQDESGMPNNRFLAERTGGTYSTLKVQPAELEDSGVYFCASSEPKSALAKNIQYFGAGTRLSVL.

This sequence joins TRBV5-1 and TRBJ2-5; possibly TRBD1 for D (5 bases). V lost 1 base and J 3 bases, leaving 13 bases between the germline ends. CDR1 SGHRS and CDR2 YFSETQ come from the germline V gene. This CDR3 contains 15 residues. CDR3 DNA: TGCGCCAGCAGCTTGCAGGGTGGCAAGGAAGAGACCCAGTACTTC. Its translation is CASSLQGGKEETQYF. The variable domain in full, with the rest retrieved from reference TRBV5-1 and TRBJ2-5, is KAGVTQTPRYLIKTRGQQVTLSCSPISGHRSVSWYQQTPGQGLQFLFEYFSETQRNKGNFPGRFSGRQFSNSRSEMNVSTLELGDSALYLCASSLQGGKEETQYFGPGTRLLVL.

This clonotype was picked up a small number of times. The chain joins TRBV6-2 or TRBV6-3 to TRBJ1-1, with 8 bases identical to TRBD1. CDR1 is MNHEY, CDR2 SVGEGT, per germline. This CDR3 region has 15 residues. The junction had 8 bases not matched to a gene; V was cut back by 0 bases and J by 8 bases. CDR3 loop: CASSYSTSGTGEAFF. CDR3 nucleotides: TGTGCCAGCAGTTACTCGACCTCCGGGACAGGAGAAGCTTTCTTT.

This clonotype was seen ten or more times. The chain combines TRBV6-2 or TRBV6-3 with TRBJ2-1; D might be TRBD1 (6 bases). Trimming pared 6 bases from V and 13 bases from J, leaving 19 bases between. CDR1 is MNHEY and CDR2 is SVGEGT in the germline V gene. CDR3 length: 13 amino acids. The CDR3 here is CASSFQGMVRQFF. For the CDR3, the DNA is TGTGCCAGCAGCTTTCAGGGGATGGTGAGACAGTTCTTC.

In its sample, this clonotype was seen a few times. The rearrangement links TRBV5-6 to TRBJ2-5, with D unclear. The germline V gene encodes CDR1 SGHDT and CDR2 YYEEEE. The ends were cut back, 4 bases at V and 2 bases at J, with 12 bases in the middle. This CDR3 comprises 14 residues. CDR3 loop: CASSEIGLQETQYF. As DNA, the CDR3 is TGTGCCAGCAGCGAAATAGGGCTACAAGAGACCCAGTACTTC.

This rearrangement joins TRBV7-2 to TRBJ2-5; D remains unclear. Between the trimmed V and J ends, which lost 5 bases and 0 bases, there was a span of 7 bases. CDR1 SGHTA and CDR2 FQGNSA come from the germline V gene. There are 13 residues in the CDR3. The CDR3 loop reads CASSPSYQETQYF. CDR3 nucleotide sequence: TGTGCCAGCAGCCCATCCTACCAAGAGACCCAGTACTTC.

This clonotype was seen a handful of times. V and J are TRBV4-1 and TRBJ2-5, with 10 bases that match TRBD2. Germline V gene data show CDR1 as MGHRA and CDR2 as YSYEKL. The junction had 5 bases not matched to a gene; V was cut back by 4 bases and J by 6 bases. The CDR3 totals 14 residues. The CDR3 bases are TGCGCCAGCAGCCCGGGACTAGCGAGCCAGACCCAGTACTTC. This sequence encodes CASSPGLASQTQYF.

This clonotype was detected a few times. The DNA of the CDR3 is TGTGCCACCAGCAGAGCTAGTCGAGAGGAGACCCAGTACTTC. Protein product: CATSRASREETQYF. J is TRBJ2-5 and V is TRBV15, with D unclear. The CDR3 is made up of 14 amino acids. Germline loops: CDR1 LNHNV, CDR2 YYDKDF (reference sequence). V was trimmed by 1 base and J by 5 bases, leaving 11 bases between them.

This clonotype occurred many times. CDR3 protein: CASSLPGIQETQYF. CDR3 sequence (DNA): TGTGCCAGCAGTTTGCCAGGGATCCAAGAGACCCAGTACTTC. The chain uses TRBV12-3 or TRBV12-4 and TRBJ2-5; a possible D gene is TRBD1 (5 bases). Trimming took 3 bases from V and 1 from J, leaving 9 bases between them. There are 14 residues in the CDR3.

The genes are TRBV19 and TRBJ1-1; D ambiguous. The V gene's germline CDR1 is LNHDA and CDR2 SQIVND (reference sequence). The V and J ends lost 6 bases and 1 base respectively, with 15 bases between them. This CDR3 has 15 residues. In nucleotides, the CDR3 is TGTGCCAGTAGGACCTCTGGCCGGTCGAACACTGAAGCTTTCTTT. Residues: CASRTSGRSNTEAFF.

This clonotype appeared many times. The chain joins TRBV15 to TRBJ1-1; D might be TRBD1 (5 bases). V was trimmed by 1 base and J by 3 bases, leaving 9 bases between them. The germline V gene encodes CDR1 LNHNV and CDR2 YYDKDF (reference sequence). The CDR3 totals 14 residues. CDR3 loop: CATSRAQGHTEAFF. In nucleotides, the CDR3 is TGTGCCACCAGCAGAGCCCAGGGACACACTGAAGCTTTCTTT. The full variable domain, its missing parts supplied by reference TRBV15 and TRBJ1-1, is DAMVIQNPRYQVTQFGKPVTLSCSQTLNHNVMYWYQQKSSQAPKLLFHYYDKDFNNEADTPDNFQSRRPNTSFCFLDIRSPGLGDTAMYLCATSRAQGHTEAFFGQGTRLTVV.

The J gene is TRBJ2-3, the V gene TRBV2; D remains ambiguous. Per the germline V gene, CDR1 is SNHLY and CDR2 is FYNNEI. V was pared by 4 bases and J by 4 bases, with 6 bases between. The CDR3 is made up of 12 amino acids. CDR3 DNA: TGTGCCAGCAGTGGGGGTGCAGATACGCAGTATTTT. Its protein product is CASSGGADTQYF. The full variable domain, its missing parts supplied by reference TRBV2 and TRBJ2-3, is EPEVTQTPSHQVTQMGQEVILRCVPISNHLYFYWYRQILGQKVEFLVSFYNNEISEKSEIFDDQFSVERPDGSNFTLKIRSTKLEDSAMYFCASSGGADTQYFGPGTRLTVL.

This clonotype was observed many times. The chain joins TRBV20-1 to TRBJ2-5; 7 nucleotides match TRBD1. Germline lookup yields CDR1 DFQATT and CDR2 SNEGSKA (reference sequence). J was trimmed by 3 bases and V by 5 bases; bases with no gene match: 0. The CDR3 is 11 residues long. CDR3: CSAGTEETQYF. Here the CDR3 DNA reads TGCAGTGCTGGGACAGAAGAGACCCAGTACTTC.

The table lists this clonotype with many counts. This rearrangement joins TRBV11-1 to TRBJ2-6, with 7 bases that match TRBD2. J lost 0 bases, V lost 0 bases, and 11 bases had no gene match. Looked up from germline, CDR1 is SGHAT and CDR2 is FQDESV (reference sequence). CDR3 size: 20 residues. The chain's CDR3 is CASSLAQSGTKSSGANVLTF. The CDR3 nucleotides are TGTGCCAGCAGCTTAGCACAGTCCGGGACTAAGAGCTCTGGGGCCAACGTCCTGACTTTC. The variable domain in full, with the rest retrieved from reference TRBV11-1 and TRBJ2-6, is EAEVAQSPRYKITEKSQAVAFWCDPISGHATLYWYRQILGQGPELLVQFQDESVVDDSQLPKDRFSAERLKGVDSTLKIQPAELGDSAMYLCASSLAQSGTKSSGANVLTFGAGSRLTVL.

This clonotype was picked up a small number of times. The V gene is TRBV20-1, the J gene TRBJ2-7; D remains unclear. Trimming cost V 3 bases and J 3 bases, with 12 bases left between them. The CDR3 has 13 residues. Germline CDR1 DFQATT, CDR2 SNEGSKA (reference sequence). CDR3 bases: TGCAGTGCTAGTAGATACAGCCACTACGAGCAGTACTTC. Translation gives CSASRYSHYEQYF.

Only a few counts were recorded for this clonotype. V gene TRBV7-9 combines with J gene TRBJ2-7; TRBD2 might be the D (5 bases). With 5 bases removed from V and 2 bases from J, the gap between germline ends came to 13 bases. This CDR3 is built from 14 residues. Germline V lookup: CDR1 SEHNR, CDR2 FQNEAQ (reference sequence). The CDR3: CASSPPSGTYEQYF. The CDR3 nucleotides read TGTGCCAGCAGCCCCCCTTCGGGAACCTACGAGCAGTACTTC.

The gene calls are TRBV6-1 and TRBJ1-5; no clear D gene. V was clipped by 1 base and J by 4 bases, with 5 bases between them. The CDR3 contains 13 residues. Germline values: CDR1 MNHNS, CDR2 SASEGT. This CDR3 reads CASSEDRNQPQHF. CDR3 sequence (DNA): TGTGCCAGCAGTGAAGATCGGAATCAGCCCCAGCATTTT.

This clonotype was seen ten or more times. The rearrangement joins TRBV6-1 to TRBJ1-1, with 7 bases aligning to TRBD1. The CDR3 totals 14 residues. CDR1 and CDR2 (germline): MNHNS, SASEGT. V was pared by 5 bases and J by 0 bases, with 3 bases of the junction left unmatched. As DNA, the CDR3 is TGTGCCAGCAGTCCGACAGGGATGAACACTGAAGCTTTCTTT. Its protein product is CASSPTGMNTEAFF.